This TCR beta chain was captured in a study of cytomegalovirus exposure and HLA in healthy donors. As concerns this clone: The antigen is unknown.

Data came from immunoSEQ multiplex PCR; TCRdb stores just in-frame clones and leaves some out. This repertoire shows under 250,000 clones, 87% found once; its top ten account for around 13%. CDR1 is WNHNN and CDR2 is SYGVQD in the germline V gene (reference sequence). V lost 7 bases and J lost 0, with 18 bases in between. The CDR3 sequence is 16 residues long. Broader study findings: The tendency of first-cohort TCR clusters to co-occur in the 130 or so validation repertoires was identified by a subsequent analysis. The study flagged approximately 180 TCR beta chains as cytomegalovirus-associated. For most TCR sequences rarity was the rule, although some public TCRs occurred in many donors.

The sample consisted of PBMCs. The chain uses TRBV10-1 and TRBJ2-5, with D possibly TRBD1 on 5 matching bases. The receptor's source is a man aged 18 to 29 in good health and CMV-seropositive. The CDR3, as DNA: TGCGCCAGCACGGGCCCCGACAGCTTAAACCAAGAGACCCAGTACTTC. Translation gives CASTGPDSLNQETQYF.